This TCR beta chain was obtained from a study of T cell repertoires in cytomegalovirus infection. TCRdb reprocessed the reads with MiXCR, giving one entry per CDR3 protein. The sample has roughly 150,000 distinct CDR3 sequences, about 20% seen once. CDR1 and CDR2 (germline): SEHNR, FQNEAQ (reference sequence). V lost 4 bases and J lost 2, with 11 bases in between. The CDR3 has 14 residues. Comments on this clonotype: The antigen is not known.

Here the sequenced sample was CD8+ T cells from cultured PBMCs, taken from culture after CMV antigen stimulation. The V call is TRBV7-9, the J call TRBJ1-2, with D hard to call. This clonotype originated in a human donor in good health (CMV status not recorded). Some clones in this sample may be carry-over from other donors' samples. The CDR3 protein is CASSYTAENYGYTF. CDR3 sequence (DNA): TGTGCCAGCAGCTACACGGCAGAAAACTATGGCTACACCTTC.